The clone carrying this T cell receptor (beta chain) was detected only a few times. The study ran its PCR with 60 Vbeta and 13 Jbeta primers. Repertoires were generated with immunoSEQ multiplex PCR, while TCRdb's copy carries only in-frame clones and drops some. The data hold about 93,000 clones, with approximately 64% observed a single time. The data are from a study of cytomegalovirus exposure and HLA in healthy donors. CDR1 and CDR2 (germline): MNHNY, SVGAGI (reference sequence). V lost 2 bases and J lost 3, with 14 bases in between. The CDR3 consists of 16 residues. The TCR originated in a boy between 10 and 17 years old in good health and CMV-seropositive. The sequencing sample was made of PBMCs. The rearrangement joins TRBV6-6 to TRBJ1-3, with a tentative D call TRBD1 (5 bases). CDR3 sequence: CASSYGSGGDGNTIYF. CDR3 DNA: TGTGCCAGCAGTTACGGGTCGGGGGGAGATGGAAACACCATATATTTT.